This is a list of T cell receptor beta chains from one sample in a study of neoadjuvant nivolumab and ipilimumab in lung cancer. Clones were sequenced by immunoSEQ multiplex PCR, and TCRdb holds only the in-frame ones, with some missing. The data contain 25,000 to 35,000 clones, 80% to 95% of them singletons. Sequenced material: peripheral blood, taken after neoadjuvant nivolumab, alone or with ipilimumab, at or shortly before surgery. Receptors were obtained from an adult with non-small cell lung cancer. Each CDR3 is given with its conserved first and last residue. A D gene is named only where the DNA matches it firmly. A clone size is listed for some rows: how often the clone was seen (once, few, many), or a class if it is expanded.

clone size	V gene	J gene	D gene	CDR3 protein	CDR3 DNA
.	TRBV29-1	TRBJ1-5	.	CSARLAGSNQPQHF	TGCAGCGCTCGGTTGGCGGGTAGCAATCAGCCCCAGCATTTT
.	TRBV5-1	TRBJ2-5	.	CASKGEGQETQYF	TGCGCCAGCAAGGGGGAAGGGCAAGAGACCCAGTACTTC
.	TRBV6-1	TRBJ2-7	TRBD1	CASTFGQGSSYEQYF	TGTGCCAGCACCTTCGGACAGGGGTCTTCCTACGAGCAGTACTTC
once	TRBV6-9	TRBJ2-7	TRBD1	CASSPPMTGGNYEQYF	TGTGCCAGCAGCCCTCCCATGACAGGGGGGAACTACGAGCAGTACTTC
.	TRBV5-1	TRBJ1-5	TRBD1	CASSWTGLSNQPQHF	TGCGCCAGCAGCTGGACAGGGCTTAGCAATCAGCCCCAGCATTTT
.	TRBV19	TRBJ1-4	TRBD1	CASSPDRGFDEKLFF	TGTGCCAGTAGTCCGGACAGGGGCTTTGATGAAAAACTGTTTTTT
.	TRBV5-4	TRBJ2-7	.	CASSLGTYEQYF	TGTGCCAGCAGCCTGGGGACCTACGAGCAGTACTTC
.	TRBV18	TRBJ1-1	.	CASSPSLQMNTEAFF	TGTGCCAGCTCACCTTCCTTACAGATGAACACTGAAGCTTTCTTT
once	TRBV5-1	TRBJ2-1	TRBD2	CASSLGASGSSYNEQFF	TGCGCCAGCAGCTTGGGGGCTAGCGGGAGCTCCTACAATGAGCAGTTCTTC
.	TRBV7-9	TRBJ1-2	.	CASSPSGGEKIGYTF	TGTGCCAGCAGCCCCTCCGGAGGGGAGAAGATTGGCTACACCTTC
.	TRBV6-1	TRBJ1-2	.	CASSEALDSRGYTF	TGTGCCAGCAGTGAAGCCTTAGACAGTCGAGGCTACACCTTC
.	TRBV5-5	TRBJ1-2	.	CASSLGYLANYGYTF	TGTGCCAGCAGCTTGGGTTACTTAGCTAACTATGGCTACACCTTC
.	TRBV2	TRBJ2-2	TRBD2	CASRAGLNTGELFF	TGTGCCAGCAGAGCGGGATTAAACACCGGGGAGCTGTTTTTT
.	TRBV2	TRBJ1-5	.	CASNSGGNQPQHF	TGTGCCAGCAACTCTGGGGGCAATCAGCCCCAGCATTTT
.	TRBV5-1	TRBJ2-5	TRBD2	CASSLNSGGEETQYF	TGCGCCAGCAGCTTGAATAGCGGGGGTGAAGAGACCCAGTACTTC
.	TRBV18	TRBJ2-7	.	CASSPTPPYEQYF	TGTGCCAGCTCACCAACCCCTCCCTACGAGCAGTACTTC
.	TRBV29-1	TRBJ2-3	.	CSVGTRRTDTQYF	TGCAGCGTTGGAACCAGGAGGACAGATACGCAGTATTTT
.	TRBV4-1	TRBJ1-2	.	CASSQEVRQGTCTF	TGCGCCAGCAGCCAAGAAGTCCGTCAAGGGACCTGCACCTTC
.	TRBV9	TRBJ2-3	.	CASSPLGVGTDTQYF	TGTGCCAGCAGCCCGTTGGGGGTGGGCACAGATACGCAGTATTTT
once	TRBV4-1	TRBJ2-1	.	CASSPRALAPEQFF	TGCGCCAGCAGCCCCCGGGCCCTGGCCCCCGAGCAGTTCTTC
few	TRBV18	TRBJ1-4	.	CASSPLADPNEKLFF	TGTGCCAGCTCACCCCTCGCAGATCCTAATGAAAAACTGTTTTTT
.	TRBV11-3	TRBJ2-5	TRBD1	CASSTTGGFGETQYF	TGTGCCAGCAGCACTACAGGGGGTTTTGGAGAGACCCAGTACTTC
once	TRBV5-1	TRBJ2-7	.	CASSLGSSYEQYF	TGCGCCAGCAGCTTGGGCAGCTCCTACGAGCAGTACTTC
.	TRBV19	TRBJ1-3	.	CASTGGNTIYF	TGTGCCAGTACCGGAGGAAACACCATATATTTT